The TCR beta chain described here comes from a study of T cell responses to AZD1222 COVID-19 vaccine. With 2 bases removed from V and 2 bases from J, the gap between germline ends came to 9 bases. There are 14 residues in the CDR3. Germline V CDR1 and CDR2: SGHTA, FQGTGA. The repertoire was sequenced with immunoSEQ multiplex PCR; TCRdb's copy has only in-frame clones and lacks some. The data show approximately 180,000 clones, about 92% seen once. The sample was peripheral blood, taken 28 days after the second dose of the MenACWY control vaccine. This chain joins TRBV7-3 and TRBJ2-5; TRBD2 is a possible D gene (5 bases). This clonotype originated in an adult who received the MenACWY meningococcal vaccine as a control. This chain's CDR3 is CASSLLSGQETQYF. In DNA form, the CDR3 reads TGTGCCAGCAGCTTACTCTCGGGGCAAGAGACCCAGTACTTC.